Detailed here is one T cell receptor (beta chain). The antigen is unknown. The data are from a study of cytomegalovirus exposure and HLA in healthy donors. Findings and caveats of the study: Accurate prediction of HLA-A and HLA-B alleles (for most subjects) was reportedly achieved from TCR beta sequences.

PCR involved 60 Vbeta and 13 Jbeta primers. Data came from immunoSEQ multiplex PCR; TCRdb stores just in-frame clones and leaves some out. The table includes around 200,000 clones, around four fifths detected once. V was shortened by 6 bases and J by 0 bases, with 14 bases between the two germline ends. Per the germline V gene, CDR1 is KGHSH and CDR2 is LQKENI. This CDR3 spans 16 amino acids. The sequenced sample was PBMCs. The clonotype originates from a woman between 50 and 59 years old in good health and CMV-seropositive. The V gene is TRBV18, the J gene TRBJ2-2, with TRBD1 as a possible D gene (6 bases). The CDR3 here is CASSPSQGTNTGELFF. CDR3 in DNA: TGTGCCAGCTCGCCCTCACAGGGAACGAACACCGGGGAGCTGTTTTTT.